Below are 4 T cell receptor beta chains sequenced from a single sample in a study of response to subunit inactivated influenza vaccine. TCRdb re-derived calls from the RT-PCR reads in MiXCR, one entry per CDR3 protein. The profile shows more than 450,000 distinct CDR3 sequences, roughly 10% of them singletons. Here the sequenced sample was PBMCs from blood, taken on the day of vaccination. The receptor set was obtained from a man aged 50-60 years who received an inactivated influenza vaccine.

In its sample, this clonotype was seen many times. J is TRBJ1-1 and V is TRBV5-1; 7 bases fit TRBD1. V trimming: 4 bases; J trimming: 5 bases; junction bases outside the gene matches: 14. Germline V CDR1 and CDR2: SGHRS, YFSETQ. CDR3 size: 16 residues. The CDR3, as DNA: TGCGCCAGCAGCCCACCCAGACAGGGCGTTCAGACTGAAGCTTTCTTT. This gives the protein CASSPPRQGVQTEAFF.

This clonotype was observed a handful of times. J is TRBJ1-5 and V is TRBV4-2; 7 nucleotides agree with TRBD1. The CDR3 totals 17 residues. Germline loops: CDR1 LGHNA, CDR2 YNFKEQ. The junction had 17 bases not matched to a gene; V was cut back by 1 base and J by 11 bases. CDR3 sequence: CASSQVGGGGSGSTQHF. In DNA, the CDR3 is TGTGCCAGCAGCCAAGTAGGGGGCGGGGGTAGCGGCAGTACCCAGCATTTT.

This clonotype was seen more than once but under ten times. The rearrangement joins TRBV27 to TRBJ2-1, with TRBD2 matching over 14 bases. Germline lookup yields CDR1 MNHEY and CDR2 SMNVEV (reference sequence). The CDR3 has 20 amino acids. The junction had 20 bases not matched to a gene; V was cut back by 4 bases and J by 9 bases. The CDR3 region has the DNA TGTGCCAGCAGTTCCCAGGCCTCCTCCTCGGGACTAGCGGGAGTAGGTGAGCAGTTCTTC. Its translation: CASSSQASSSGLAGVGEQFF.

This clonotype has a handful of counts. This sequence joins TRBV24-1 and TRBJ2-1, with 9 bases that match TRBD1. CDR1 KGHDR and CDR2 SFDVKD come from the germline V gene. Germline trimming cut 2 bases from V and 9 bases from J; bases unmatched to any gene: 13. The length of the CDR3 is 17 residues. CDR3: CATSDYTGTGRGGEQFF. The CDR3 nucleotides are TGTGCCACCAGTGATTATACCGGGACAGGGCGTGGGGGTGAGCAGTTCTTC.